This T cell receptor (beta chain) was observed in a study of PD-1 blockade in classical Hodgkin lymphoma. The CDR3 length is 15 residues. Germline CDR1 reads MNHNS; CDR2 reads SASEGT. The V gene lost 2 bases and the J gene lost 8 bases, with 18 bases spanning the gap. Every patient was affected by relapse after autologous stem cell transplantation, while exposure to brentuximab vedotin was not uniform. Patients showed best responses of complete response, partial response or progressive disease. The method was immunoSEQ multiplex PCR; TCRdb's version includes in-frame clones alone and lacks a portion of them. The top ten hold around 13% of the sample, which has just over 60,000 clones, about 91% seen once.

The material sequenced was peripheral blood mononuclear cells (PBMCs), taken at baseline. The sequence came from a human donor with classical Hodgkin lymphoma. This rearrangement joins TRBV6-1 to TRBJ1-2; D is perhaps TRBD1 (5 bases). The CDR3 DNA sequence: TGTGCCAGCAGTGAAACGGTGGCGGTGGGGGGAGGCTACACCTTC. Its translation: CASSETVAVGGGYTF.